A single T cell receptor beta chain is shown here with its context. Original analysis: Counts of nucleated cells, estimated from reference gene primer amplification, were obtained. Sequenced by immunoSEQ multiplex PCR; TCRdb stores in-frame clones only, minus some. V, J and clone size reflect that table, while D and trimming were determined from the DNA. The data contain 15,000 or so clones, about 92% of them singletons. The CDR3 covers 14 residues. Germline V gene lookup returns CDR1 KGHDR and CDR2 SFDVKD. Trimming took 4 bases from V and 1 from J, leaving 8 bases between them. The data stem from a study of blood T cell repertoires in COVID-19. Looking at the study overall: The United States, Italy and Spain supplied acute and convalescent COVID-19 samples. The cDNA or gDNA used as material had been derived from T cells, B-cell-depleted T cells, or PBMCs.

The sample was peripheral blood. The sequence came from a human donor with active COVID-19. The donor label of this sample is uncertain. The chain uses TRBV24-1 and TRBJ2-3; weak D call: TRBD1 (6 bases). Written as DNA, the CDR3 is TGTGCCACCAGTGACCCAGGGGGCACAGATACGCAGTATTTT. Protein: CATSDPGGTDTQYF.